This T cell receptor (beta chain) is drawn from a study of T cell repertoires in cytomegalovirus infection. This clonotype was observed at least ten times. Its specificity is unknown. TCRdb called the reads again in MiXCR, with one record for every CDR3 protein. Among approximately 600,000 distinct CDR3 sequences, about 40% were seen once, and the ten largest hold around 50%. Germline CDR1 SGHTA, CDR2 FQGNSA. The CDR3 totals 15 residues. V was clipped by 2 bases and J by 9 bases; unmatched bases: 8. This receptor was taken from a human donor in good health (CMV status not recorded). Some clones in this sample may be carry-over from other donors' samples. Sequenced material: cultured PBMCs, taken from culture after CMV antigen stimulation. The gene calls are TRBV7-2 and TRBJ2-1; 9 bases are shared with TRBD2. Written as DNA, the CDR3 is TGTGCCAGCAGCTTACAGCTAGCGGGATATGGTGAGCAGTTCTTC. Amino acid sequence: CASSLQLAGYGEQFF.